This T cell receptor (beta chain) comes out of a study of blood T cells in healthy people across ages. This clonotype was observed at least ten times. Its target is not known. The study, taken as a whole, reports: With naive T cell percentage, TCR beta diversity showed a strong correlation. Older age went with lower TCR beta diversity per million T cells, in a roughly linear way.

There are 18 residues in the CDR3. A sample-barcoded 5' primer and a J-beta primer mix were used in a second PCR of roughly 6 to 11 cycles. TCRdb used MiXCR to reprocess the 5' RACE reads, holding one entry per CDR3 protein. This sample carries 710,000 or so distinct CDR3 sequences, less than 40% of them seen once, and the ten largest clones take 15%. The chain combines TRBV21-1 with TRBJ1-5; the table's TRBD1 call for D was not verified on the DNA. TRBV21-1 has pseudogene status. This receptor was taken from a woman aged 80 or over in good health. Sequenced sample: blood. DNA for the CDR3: TGTGCCAGCAGCAAAGCCAGGGGGCTGTCCCAAATAAATCAGCCCCAGCATTTT. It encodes CASSKARGLSQINQPQHF.